The 24 T cell receptor beta chains below come from one sample, sequenced in a study of T cell responses to AZD1222 COVID-19 vaccine. Clones were sequenced by immunoSEQ multiplex PCR, and TCRdb holds only the in-frame ones, with some missing. The sample yields 140,000 to 150,000 clones, 92% seen once. Sample: peripheral blood, taken on day 0 of AZD1222 vaccination. Every receptor here comes from an adult in good health.

The chain links TRBV7-2 to TRBJ2-1; the match to TRBD2 covers 7 bases. Germline CDR1 reads SGHTA; CDR2 reads FQGNSA. Trimming removed 1 base from V and 7 bases from J; junction bases left unmatched: 4. The CDR3 is made up of 14 amino acids. The CDR3 DNA follows: TGTGCCAGCAGCTTAGGCGGGAGTAAAAATGAGCAGTTCTTC. Protein product: CASSLGGSKNEQFF.

This chain links TRBV28 with TRBJ1-6, with D maybe TRBD1 (6 bases). CDR1 MDHEN and CDR2 SYDVKM come from the germline V gene. The CDR3 is 16 amino acids. V gave up 5 bases and J gave up 4 bases, with 15 bases separating them. Written as DNA, the CDR3 is TGTGCCAGCAGTGCCCCCGGGGGCTTGTATAATTCACCCCTCCACTTT. Protein sequence: CASSAPGGLYNSPLHF.

The V gene is TRBV2, the J gene TRBJ2-2; weak D call: TRBD2 (6 bases). Germline V lookup: CDR1 SNHLY, CDR2 FYNNEI. The V end was cut by 6 bases, the J end by 4 bases, with 18 bases between. This CDR3 spans 16 amino acids. This chain's CDR3 is CASRASSARTTGELFF. CDR3 nucleotides: TGTGCCAGCAGAGCCTCTAGCGCAAGGACCACCGGGGAGCTGTTTTTT.

The chain combines TRBV18 with TRBJ2-7; 7 positions agree with TRBD1. CDR1 and CDR2 from the germline V gene are KGHSH and LQKENI. CDR3 length equals 12 residues. Unmatched junction bases numbered 3, after V lost 3 bases and J lost 7 bases. DNA of the CDR3: TGTGCCAGCTCACCGACAGGGCGAGAGCAGTACTTC. It specifies CASSPTGREQYF.

This rearrangement joins TRBV5-6 to TRBJ2-5, with TRBD2 identical over 7 bases. Trimming took 4 bases from V and 9 from J; bases not matched to a gene: 18. Germline V gene sequence: CDR1 SGHDT, CDR2 YYEEEE. The CDR3 covers 16 residues. CDR3 amino acids: CASSRGRAFGHEAQYF. CDR3 in DNA: TGTGCCAGCAGCCGGGGGAGGGCATTTGGGCATGAGGCCCAGTACTTC.

The V and J genes are TRBV10-3 and TRBJ2-3; D not resolved. The germline CDR1 and CDR2 sequences are ENHRY and SYGVKD. The CDR3 sequence is 16 residues long. V lost 6 bases and J lost 0, with 16 bases in between. The CDR3 region is CAIRPPSGGSTDTQYF. In DNA form, the CDR3 reads TGTGCCATCAGGCCCCCCTCGGGCGGCAGCACAGATACGCAGTATTTT.

This clone was recorded only once. The V call is TRBV11-2, the J call TRBJ2-1; 8 nucleotides agree with TRBD2. Germline V gives CDR1 SGHAT, CDR2 FQNNGV. This CDR3 contains 15 residues. V gave up 5 bases and J gave up 0 bases; unmatched junction bases: 3. The CDR3 sequence: CASSGTRGSYNEQFF. CDR3 coding DNA: TGTGCCAGCAGCGGGACTAGGGGCTCCTACAATGAGCAGTTCTTC.

The chain has TRBV16 and TRBJ2-2; D is possibly TRBD2 (5 bases). CDR1 and CDR2 (germline): KGHSY, FQNENV. The CDR3 is 15 amino acids. Trimming stripped 0 bases from V and 6 bases from J, with 11 bases between. The CDR3 loop is CASSQSGLGPGELFF. The CDR3, as DNA: TGTGCCAGCAGCCAATCAGGACTTGGCCCCGGGGAGCTGTTTTTT.

The chain uses TRBV19 and TRBJ1-1; D gene uncertain. Trimming stripped 10 bases from V and 1 base from J, with 10 bases between. CDR1 is LNHDA, CDR2 SQIVND, per germline (reference sequence). This CDR3 spans 12 amino acids. The CDR3: CATAPGNTEAFF. CDR3 sequence (DNA): TGTGCCACCGCCCCGGGGAACACTGAAGCTTTCTTT.

This rearrangement joins TRBV15 to TRBJ1-5; possibly TRBD1 for D (6 bases). Trimming took off 3 bases at V and 4 bases at J, with 13 bases between the two ends. Looked up from germline, CDR1 is LNHNV and CDR2 is YYDKDF (reference sequence). CDR3 size: 15 residues. The CDR3: CATSRPDRRNQPQHF. CDR3 bases: TGTGCCACCAGCAGGCCAGACAGGAGAAATCAGCCCCAGCATTTT.

The chain combines TRBV5-1 with TRBJ2-2; 7 bases line up with TRBD2. With V trimmed by 0 bases and J by 0 bases, 5 bases remained unmatched. The length of the CDR3 is 17 residues. In germline, CDR1 is SGHRS, CDR2 YFSETQ. The CDR3 DNA is TGCGCCAGCAGCTTGGTGGCTAGCGGAGCGAACACCGGGGAGCTGTTTTTT. It encodes CASSLVASGANTGELFF.

The J gene is TRBJ1-1, the V gene TRBV6-5; D is perhaps TRBD1 (5 bases). The germline V and J ends were trimmed by 0 bases and 11 bases, with 19 bases remaining between them. Germline values: CDR1 MNHEY, CDR2 SVGAGI. CDR3 length: 15 amino acids. The CDR3 DNA reads TGTGCCAGCAGTTACTCGATCCCAGGGAGGGAGGGCGCTTTCTTT. Its protein is CASSYSIPGREGAFF.

The count of this clone is one. The CDR3 DNA reads TGTGCCAGCAGCCAGGGACTAGCGGAGGGGCGTGAGCAGTTCTTC. It is translated as CASSQGLAEGREQFF. The chain combines TRBV4-2 with TRBJ2-1, with 11 bases identical to TRBD2. Per the germline V gene, CDR1 is LGHNA and CDR2 is YNFKEQ. The J segment lost 9 bases and the V segment lost 3 bases, leaving 7 bases of the junction unmatched. CDR3 length equals 15 residues.

The genes are TRBV9 and TRBJ1-3, with 7 bases fitting TRBD1. The junction had 7 bases not matched to a gene; V was cut back by 0 bases and J by 7 bases. The CDR3 runs to 15 residues. Germline V gene sequence: CDR1 SGDLS, CDR2 YYNGEE. CDR3 sequence: CASSVAAGTENTIYF. The CDR3 coding sequence is TGTGCCAGCAGCGTAGCAGCCGGGACAGAGAACACCATATATTTT.

This chain joins TRBV7-2 and TRBJ2-1; 11 positions agree with TRBD2. There are 18 residues in the CDR3. Germline-derived CDR1 and CDR2 are SGHTA and FQGNSA. The trim removed 5 bases at V and 9 bases at J, leaving 18 bases unmatched. The CDR3 sequence: CASSPFPSISGRAGEQFF. The CDR3 DNA sequence: TGTGCCAGCAGCCCCTTTCCTTCGATTAGCGGGAGGGCCGGTGAGCAGTTCTTC.

In this sample, this clone turned up once. The CDR3: CASSYSIWGDEQFF. DNA of the CDR3: TGTGCCAGCAGTTACTCGATATGGGGCGATGAGCAGTTCTTC. The chain uses TRBV6-5 and TRBJ2-1; D is perhaps TRBD1 (5 bases). CDR3 size: 14 residues. V shed 0 bases and J shed 8 bases, with 11 bases lying between them. Looked up from germline, CDR1 is MNHEY and CDR2 is SVGAGI.

The chain links TRBV27 to TRBJ1-5, with TRBD1 identical over 8 bases. CDR3 length: 15 amino acids. The V gene end was trimmed by 4 bases and the J gene end by 4 bases; junction bases not matched to a gene: 6. The germline V gene has CDR1 MNHEY and CDR2 SMNVEV (reference sequence). The CDR3 DNA is TGTGCCAGCAGTTGGACAGGGTTGGGGAATCAGCCCCAGCATTTT. This sequence encodes CASSWTGLGNQPQHF.

The CDR3 here is CASSQVTGRGNTIYF. The CDR3 region has the DNA TGTGCCAGCAGCCAAGTTACAGGGCGTGGAAACACCATATATTTT. The rearrangement joins TRBV3-1 (or the pseudogene TRBV3-2) to TRBJ1-3; possibly TRBD1 for D (6 bases). Germline-derived CDR1 and CDR2 are LGHDT and YNNKEL (reference sequence). The CDR3 length is 15 residues. V lost 1 base to trimming and J lost 3 bases, with 10 bases between them.

J is TRBJ1-1 and V is TRBV19; 8 positions agree with TRBD1. CDR3 length: 14 amino acids. Germline CDR1 LNHDA, CDR2 SQIVND (reference sequence). With 3 bases clipped from V and 4 bases from J, the junction kept 4 bases outside the gene matches. The CDR3 here is CASSMDRVSTEAFF. CDR3 bases: TGTGCCAGTAGTATGGACAGGGTGAGCACTGAAGCTTTCTTT.

CDR3 amino acids: CASGSGGWAKNIQYF. The CDR3 DNA is TGTGCCAGCGGTTCAGGGGGCTGGGCCAAAAACATTCAGTACTTC. The rearrangement links TRBV27 to TRBJ2-4, with 8 bases that match TRBD1. Trimming cost V 8 bases and J 1 base; bases outside gene matches: 7. Germline V gene lookup returns CDR1 MNHEY and CDR2 SMNVEV (reference sequence). This CDR3 contains 15 residues.

This sequence joins TRBV14 and TRBJ2-7, with no clear D. V lost 1 base and J 2 bases, leaving 12 bases between the germline ends. CDR1 SGHDN and CDR2 FVKESK come from the germline V gene. CDR3 size: 15 residues. The CDR3 DNA is TGTGCCAGCAGCCAAGCTTTGACACTTACCTACGAGCAGTACTTC. Amino acid sequence: CASSQALTLTYEQYF.

The CDR3 bases are TGTGCCAGCAGGGATCCGGGACAGGGGGTCTACGAGCAGTACTTC. Translation: CASRDPGQGVYEQYF. The chain joins TRBV28 to TRBJ2-7; 11 bases agree with TRBD1. There are 15 residues in the CDR3. Per germline, CDR1 MDHEN and CDR2 SYDVKM. J was trimmed by 3 bases and V by 6 bases; bases with no gene match: 7.

A single count supports this clone. The rearrangement joins TRBV30 to TRBJ2-5; D not resolved. The CDR3 spans 14 residues. Germline V gene sequence: CDR1 GTSNPN, CDR2 SVGIG (reference sequence). Trimming took off 1 base at V and 3 bases at J, with 12 bases between the two ends. In DNA, the CDR3 is TGTGCCTGGAGTGCGGGTTTTTCAAAAGAGACCCAGTACTTC. As protein: CAWSAGFSKETQYF.

This sequence joins TRBV6-2 or TRBV6-3 and TRBJ2-2, with 8 bases matching TRBD2. The ends lost 2 bases at V and 6 bases at J; junction bases unmatched: 8. CDR1 is MNHEY and CDR2 is SVGEGT in the germline V gene. The CDR3 runs 16 residues. CDR3 in DNA: TGTGCCAGCAGTTACCTTAGCGGGATCACGGCCGGGGAGCTGTTTTTT. Its translation is CASSYLSGITAGELFF.